This TCR beta chain was found in a study of CD8 T cells in ankylosing spondylitis. Study-wide results and caveats: In ankylosing spondylitis blood, a motif of roughly 8 highly homologous TCR beta variants appeared characteristic. Both synovial fluid and blood in reactive arthritis had previously been reported to carry some motif variants. From matched ankylosing spondylitis synovial fluid, disease-linked clones were reportedly recovered at significantly enriched levels.

Concerning this clonotype: Antigen unknown.

Libraries for TCR beta were made by quantitative 5'-RACE with molecular barcodes. In TCRdb, the 5' RACE reads were re-called with MiXCR into one record per CDR3 protein. The top ten clones hold about 20% of a sample with around 770,000 distinct CDR3 sequences, roughly 19% of them seen once. The origin of this receptor is a male donor with ankylosing spondylitis. Sequencing used blood, either unsorted or a sorted T cell fraction (not recorded which).

Here the CDR3 DNA reads TGTGCCACCAGCAGAGATATGTCTAGCTACATCGATACGCAGTATTTT. This sequence encodes CATSRDMSSYIDTQYF. The chain links TRBV15 to TRBJ2-3; D might be TRBD2 (5 bases). The CDR3 sequence is 16 residues long. The V gene's germline CDR1 is LNHNV and CDR2 YYDKDF (reference sequence). V was clipped by 0 bases and J by 6 bases, with 16 bases between them.